The entry below describes one T cell receptor beta chain. Its antigen is currently unknown. These data belong to a study of cytomegalovirus exposure and HLA in healthy donors. Study-level results: Under in vitro conditions, a few CMV-associated chains were confirmed as specific for CMV antigens.

The repertoire was sequenced with immunoSEQ multiplex PCR; TCRdb's copy has only in-frame clones and lacks some. This table holds 82,000 or so clones, about 92% found once. Germline V gene sequence: CDR1 MGHRA, CDR2 YSYEKL. The CDR3 length is 12 residues. V dropped 1 base and J dropped 6 bases, with 6 bases sitting between them. The chain recombines TRBV4-1 with TRBJ1-1; TRBD1 might be the D (6 bases). Sequenced sample: PBMCs. The receptor was derived from a man aged 18 to 30 in good health and CMV-seronegative. The CDR3 DNA is TGCGCCAGCAGCCAAGGGACAGCTGAAGCTTTCTTT. Protein: CASSQGTAEAFF.